This T cell receptor beta chain was obtained from a study of monozygotic twins with inflammatory bowel disease. Notes on the study in general: Immunosuppressive treatment differences may have increased patient repertoire variability.

On this clonotype: The antigen is not known.

Eight separate reactions for every sample produced the cDNA. TCRdb reprocessed the 5' RACE reads, keeping one entry per CDR3 protein, no DNA. The sample is made up of over 130,000 distinct CDR3 sequences, and the top ten hold 2.4% of it. The germline V gene has CDR1 SGHRS and CDR2 YFSETQ. The CDR3 is 17 amino acids. The sequenced sample consisted of blood. The chain links TRBV5-1 to TRBJ2-2; the TRBD1 assignment by TCRdb is unverifiable without DNA. This receptor was obtained from a human donor with ulcerative colitis or Crohn's disease, or a healthy co-twin of an affected twin (not recorded which). CDR3 sequence reads: CASTSGMGGPNTGELFF.